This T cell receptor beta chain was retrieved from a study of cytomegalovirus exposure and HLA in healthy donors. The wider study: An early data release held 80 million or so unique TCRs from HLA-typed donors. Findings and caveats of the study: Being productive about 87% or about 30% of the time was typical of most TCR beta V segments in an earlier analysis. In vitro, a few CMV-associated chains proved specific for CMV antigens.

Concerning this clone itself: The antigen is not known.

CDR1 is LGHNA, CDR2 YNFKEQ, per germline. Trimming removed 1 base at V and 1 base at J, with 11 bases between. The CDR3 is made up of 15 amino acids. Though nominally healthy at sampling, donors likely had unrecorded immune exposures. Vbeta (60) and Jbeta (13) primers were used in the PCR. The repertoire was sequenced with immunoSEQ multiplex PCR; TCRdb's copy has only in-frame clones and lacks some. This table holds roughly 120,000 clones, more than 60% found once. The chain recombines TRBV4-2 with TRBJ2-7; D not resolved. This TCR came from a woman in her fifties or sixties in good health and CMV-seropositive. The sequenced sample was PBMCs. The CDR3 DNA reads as TGTGCCAGCAGCCAAGCCGCGGTTGAATCCTACGAGCAGTACTTC. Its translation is CASSQAAVESYEQYF.